The clone carrying this T cell receptor beta chain was counted between two and nine times. The data stem from a study of T-cell memory formation after mild COVID-19. This CDR3 has 12 residues. V lost 6 bases, J lost 2 bases, and 3 bases stayed unmatched. CDR1 and CDR2 from the germline V gene are DFQATT and SNEGSKA (reference sequence). TCRdb analysed the 5' RACE reads with MiXCR anew, one entry per CDR3 protein. The table includes just over 350,000 distinct CDR3 sequences, approximately 15% detected once. The chain uses TRBV20-1 and TRBJ2-5, with 7 bases identical to TRBD2. This clonotype originated in a man aged 18 to 35 who had mild COVID-19 (a few samples of this study predate the infection). Cell type and time point are not known. The source material was PBMCs or a T cell subset sorted from them (not recorded which). CDR3 sequence reads: CSAVAGQETQYF. The CDR3 DNA is TGCAGTGCGGTAGCGGGTCAAGAGACCCAGTACTTC.